A selection of T cell receptor beta chains follows, all from one sample in a study of technical replicates of blood from a few donors. Produced via immunoSEQ multiplex PCR; TCRdb's table is partial and in-frame only. The data hold 60,000 to 90,000 clones, with around 97% observed a single time. Material: T cells isolated from PBMCs. Receptors originate from a human donor in good health. Both conserved end residues are part of each CDR3. Fields, in order: clone size, D gene, CDR3 length, J gene, V gene, CDR3 DNA, CDR3 protein. A D gene is named only where the DNA matches it firmly. Clone size is not always given. Where it is, it says once, few, many or a class for expanded clones.

clone size: few
D gene: .
CDR3 length: 13
J gene: TRBJ1-5
V gene: TRBV19
CDR3 DNA: TGTGCCAGTTCCCTTGACAGAAATCAGCCCCAGCATTTT
CDR3 protein: CASSLDRNQPQHF

clone size: .
D gene: TRBD1
CDR3 length: 19
J gene: TRBJ2-6
V gene: TRBV5-1
CDR3 DNA: TGCGCCAGCAGCTGGAGGCCCGAGACAGGGGGCCCTGGGGCCAACGTCCTGACTTTC
CDR3 protein: CASSWRPETGGPGANVLTF

clone size: .
D gene: TRBD2
CDR3 length: 14
J gene: TRBJ2-7
V gene: TRBV6-5
CDR3 DNA: TGTGCCAGCAGTCCGGGACTAGCGGGAAGCGAGCAGTACTTC
CDR3 protein: CASSPGLAGSEQYF

clone size: .
D gene: .
CDR3 length: 15
J gene: TRBJ1-2
V gene: TRBV27
CDR3 DNA: TGTGCCAGCAGTTTCTCAGAGGGATCATTCTATGGCTACACCTTC
CDR3 protein: CASSFSEGSFYGYTF

clone size: .
D gene: .
CDR3 length: 13
J gene: TRBJ1-5
V gene: TRBV19
CDR3 DNA: TGTGCCAGTAATCACAGGGTAAGACAGCCCCAGCATTTT
CDR3 protein: CASNHRVRQPQHF

clone size: .
D gene: .
CDR3 length: 11
J gene: TRBJ1-1
V gene: TRBV28
CDR3 DNA: TGTGCCAGCAGTAGTAGCACTGAAGCTTTCTTT
CDR3 protein: CASSSSTEAFF

clone size: .
D gene: TRBD1
CDR3 length: 14
J gene: TRBJ2-7
V gene: TRBV5-1
CDR3 DNA: TGCGCCAGCAGCATCGACAGGGGAACCTACGAGCAGTACTTC
CDR3 protein: CASSIDRGTYEQYF

clone size: .
D gene: TRBD1
CDR3 length: 17
J gene: TRBJ2-7
V gene: TRBV5-6
CDR3 DNA: TGTGCCAGCAGCTCGCCCCATGTACAGGGGGCTTCGTATGAGCAGTACTTC
CDR3 protein: CASSSPHVQGASYEQYF

clone size: .
D gene: .
CDR3 length: 14
J gene: TRBJ1-4
V gene: TRBV27
CDR3 DNA: TGTGCCAGCAGTGCCAGCTTACTAAATGAAAAACTGTTTTTT
CDR3 protein: CASSASLLNEKLFF

clone size: .
D gene: .
CDR3 length: 14
J gene: TRBJ1-1
V gene: TRBV4-1
CDR3 DNA: TGCGCCAGCAGCGCCCGGGGGAGGGCTACTGAAGCTTTCTTT
CDR3 protein: CASSARGRATEAFF

clone size: once
D gene: .
CDR3 length: 16
J gene: TRBJ1-1
V gene: TRBV7-3
CDR3 DNA: TGTGCCAGCAGCTTAAATGGGAGGGACACAGCTTCTGAAGCTTTCTTT
CDR3 protein: CASSLNGRDTASEAFF

clone size: .
D gene: TRBD2
CDR3 length: 15
J gene: TRBJ2-5
V gene: TRBV19
CDR3 DNA: TGTGCCAGTAGTAGCCGACTAGCGGGAGTGGAGACCCAGTACTTC
CDR3 protein: CASSSRLAGVETQYF

clone size: .
D gene: TRBD2
CDR3 length: 16
J gene: TRBJ2-7
V gene: TRBV4-1
CDR3 DNA: TGCGCCGGCAGCCTCCAGAAGAGCGGGAACCCCTACGAGCAGTACTTC
CDR3 protein: CAGSLQKSGNPYEQYF

clone size: .
D gene: .
CDR3 length: 16
J gene: TRBJ2-7
V gene: TRBV27
CDR3 DNA: TGTGCCAGCAGTTTTTGGCTACAGGGAAATTACTACGAGCAGTACTTC
CDR3 protein: CASSFWLQGNYYEQYF

clone size: .
D gene: .
CDR3 length: 15
J gene: TRBJ1-5
V gene: TRBV6-1
CDR3 DNA: TGTGCCAGCAGTTCACCGTTTGACAGCGACAATCCCCAGCATTTT
CDR3 protein: CASSSPFDSDNPQHF

clone size: .
D gene: TRBD1
CDR3 length: 12
J gene: TRBJ2-1
V gene: TRBV25-1
CDR3 DNA: TGTGCCAGCCATGACAGGGGGCGCGAGCAGTTCTTC
CDR3 protein: CASHDRGREQFF

clone size: .
D gene: TRBD2
CDR3 length: 15
J gene: TRBJ2-7
V gene: TRBV2
CDR3 DNA: TGTGCCGGGGGGTTGGGGCTAGCGGGGTCCTACGAGCAGTACTTC
CDR3 protein: CAGGLGLAGSYEQYF

clone size: .
D gene: TRBD2
CDR3 length: 16
J gene: TRBJ2-4
V gene: TRBV10-1
CDR3 DNA: TGCGCCAGCAGTGAGGAAGGTAGCGGGAGAGGTAACATTCAGTACTTC
CDR3 protein: CASSEEGSGRGNIQYF

clone size: .
D gene: .
CDR3 length: 15
J gene: TRBJ1-2
V gene: TRBV27
CDR3 DNA: TGTGCCAGCAGCACTAACTCAGGGGCTAACTATGGCTACACCTTC
CDR3 protein: CASSTNSGANYGYTF